Following are 31 T cell receptor beta chains from one sample sequenced in a study of spatial heterogeneity in lung cancer. Time point of the sample: sample taken at primary tumor resection. TCRdb re-called the 5' RACE reads with MiXCR, one entry per CDR3 protein. This table has about 35,000 distinct CDR3 sequences, just over 3% appearing once. This specimen was normal lung tissue next to the tumor, taken at surgery. The receptors stem from a male donor with early-stage non-small cell lung cancer.

This clonotype occurred many times. This sequence joins TRBV3-1 and TRBJ2-7; D call uncertain. V shed 3 bases and J shed 2 bases, with 8 bases lying between them. CDR1 and CDR2 (germline): LGHDT, YNNKEL (reference sequence). The CDR3 contains 13 residues. CDR3 bases: TGTGCCAGCAGCCAGGGTGTCGCCTACGAGCAGTACTTC. Translated, it gives CASSQGVAYEQYF.

This clonotype was detected ten times or more. This CDR3 reads CASSGGTSTDTQYF. CDR3 nucleotides: TGTGCCAGCAGCGGGGGGACTAGCACAGATACGCAGTATTTT. This sequence joins TRBV12-3 or TRBV12-4 and TRBJ2-3; 7 nucleotides line up with TRBD2. This CDR3 is 14 amino acids long. Trimming took 6 bases from V and 0 from J; bases not matched to a gene: 3.

In its sample, this clonotype was seen many times. The chain has TRBV12-3 or TRBV12-4 and TRBJ2-3; D perhaps matches TRBD2 (6 bases). There are 12 residues in the CDR3. Between the trimmed V and J ends, which lost 7 bases and 4 bases, there was a span of 9 bases. As DNA, the CDR3 is TGTGCCAGCACCCGGGGGTCAGATACGCAGTATTTT. Its translation: CASTRGSDTQYF.

This clonotype has ten or more counts. The chain couples TRBV7-8 to TRBJ2-3, with TRBD2 matching over 12 bases. This CDR3 region has 16 residues. In germline, CDR1 is SGHVS, CDR2 FQNEAQ. The J segment lost 4 bases and the V segment lost 8 bases, leaving 10 bases of the junction unmatched. In DNA form, the CDR3 reads TGTGCCAGCGGACTAGCGGGGCCCCGGGGTTCAGATACGCAGTATTTT. Translating gives CASGLAGPRGSDTQYF.

This clonotype was observed at least ten times. The genes are TRBV12-3 or TRBV12-4 and TRBJ1-3; 7 bases are a match to TRBD1. V was clipped by 5 bases and J by 4 bases; unmatched bases: 2. The CDR3 contains 13 residues. DNA for the CDR3: TGTGCCAGCAGTACAGGGGCGGGAAACACCATATATTTT. Its protein product is CASSTGAGNTIYF.

The rearrangement joins TRBV7-2 to TRBJ1-2, with 12 bases lining up with TRBD1. Germline V gene sequence: CDR1 SGHTA, CDR2 FQGNSA. The CDR3 is 18 residues long. J lost 5 bases, V lost 3 bases, and 13 bases had no gene match. The CDR3 DNA reads as TGTGCCAGCAGCTTTATGGGACCGGGACAGGGGGCGTCGTATGGCTACACCTTC. It encodes CASSFMGPGQGASYGYTF.

This clonotype was detected ten times or more. The chain combines TRBV28 with TRBJ1-4; 12 nucleotides line up with TRBD1. V shed 2 bases, J shed 8 bases, and the junction held 9 bases outside the gene matches. The CDR3 consists of 17 residues. Germline-derived CDR1 and CDR2 are MDHEN and SYDVKM. Here the CDR3 DNA reads TGTGCCAGCAGTTTAGGAGGCGCGGGACAGGGGGCGGAAAAACTGTTTTTT. This gives the protein CASSLGGAGQGAEKLFF.

In this sample, this clonotype turned up many times. The chain combines TRBV5-4 with TRBJ2-3; D is undetermined. V was shortened by 1 base and J by 2 bases, with 5 bases between the two germline ends. The CDR3 loop spans 13 amino acids. Germline CDR1 reads SGHNT; CDR2 reads YYREEE (reference sequence). CDR3 sequence: CASSLITTDTQYF. CDR3 sequence (DNA): TGTGCCAGCAGCTTGATCACCACAGATACGCAGTATTTT.

The chain carries TRBV10-3 and TRBJ2-3, with D tentatively TRBD1 (6 bases). This CDR3 spans 13 amino acids. Trimming cost V 8 bases and J 0 bases, with 9 bases left between them. Germline-derived CDR1 and CDR2 are ENHRY and SYGVKD. The CDR3 DNA follows: TGTGCCATCCGAGGGGGTAGCACAGATACGCAGTATTTT. Translation gives CAIRGGSTDTQYF.

The sample holds many counts of this clonotype. The gene calls are TRBV7-2 and TRBJ2-4; D remains unclear. This CDR3 has 16 residues. Germline-derived CDR1 and CDR2 are SGHTA and FQGNSA. Trimming removed 5 bases from V and 7 bases from J, with 21 bases in between. CDR3 DNA: TGTGCCAGCAGCCCAAGATCGGGCGTGATGTTGAACATTCAGTACTTC. Translating it yields CASSPRSGVMLNIQYF.

This clonotype was counted many times. Relative to the germline gene, one junction end is altered; a read error may explain this. V usage is TRBV5-1 and J usage is TRBJ1-5; possible D gene TRBD1, 5 bases. The CDR3 totals 15 residues. Germline loops: CDR1 SGHRS, CDR2 YFSETQ. This CDR3 reads CASSLGGTDNQPQHF. CDR3 DNA: TGCGCCAGCAGTTTGGGAGGGACTGACAATCAGCCCCAGCATTTT.

This clonotype has at least ten counts. V and J are TRBV20-1 and TRBJ1-5; D might be TRBD1 (6 bases). The germline CDR1 and CDR2 sequences are DFQATT and SNEGSKA (reference sequence). The CDR3 has 15 residues. The germline V and J ends were trimmed by 2 bases and 2 bases, with 13 bases remaining between them. This CDR3 reads CSARLGGFGNQPQHF. DNA for the CDR3: TGCAGTGCTAGATTAGGGGGGTTCGGCAATCAGCCCCAGCATTTT.

In its sample, this clonotype was seen many times. The chain has TRBV28 and TRBJ2-1; 14 bases fit TRBD2. The germline V gene has CDR1 MDHEN and CDR2 SYDVKM. CDR3 length: 16 amino acids. Trimming cost V 2 bases and J 8 bases; bases outside gene matches: 5. The CDR3 sequence: CASSLGTSGRIDEQFF. In nucleotides, the CDR3 is TGTGCCAGCAGTTTAGGGACTAGCGGGAGAATCGATGAGCAGTTCTTC.

This clonotype was recorded at least ten times. The rearrangement joins TRBV20-1 to TRBJ2-1, with D hard to call. The CDR3 sequence is 14 residues long. V was trimmed by 7 bases and J by 0 bases, leaving 13 bases between them. Germline values: CDR1 DFQATT, CDR2 SNEGSKA (reference sequence). The CDR3 bases are TGCAGTGTGGCCTCCCACAGCTCCTACAATGAGCAGTTCTTC. Its translation is CSVASHSSYNEQFF.

In this sample, this clonotype turned up many times. This chain connects TRBV7-9 to TRBJ2-7; 8 nucleotides match TRBD1. The CDR3 is made up of 13 amino acids. V lost 5 bases to trimming and J lost 3 bases; unmatched junction nucleotides: 3. Germline V gene lookup returns CDR1 SEHNR and CDR2 FQNEAQ (reference sequence). This CDR3 reads CASSRTGNYEQYF. The CDR3 nucleotides are TGTGCCAGCAGCCGGACAGGGAACTACGAGCAGTACTTC.

The table lists this clonotype with many counts. This chain links TRBV3-1 with TRBJ1-2, with D maybe TRBD1 (5 bases). The germline V gene encodes CDR1 LGHDT and CDR2 YNNKEL (reference sequence). V lost 1 base, J lost 3 bases, and 9 bases lay in between. The CDR3 length is 14 residues. CDR3 sequence: CASSQVGDYYGYTF. CDR3 in DNA: TGTGCCAGCAGCCAAGTGGGGGACTACTATGGCTACACCTTC. Full variable domain (remainder filled in from reference TRBV3-1 and TRBJ1-2): DTAVSQTPKYLVTQMGNDKSIKCEQNLGHDTMYWYKQDSKKFLKIMFSYNNKELIINETVPNRFSPKSPDKAHLNLHINSLELGDSAVYFCASSQVGDYYGYTFGSGTRLTVV.

This clonotype has at least ten counts. V gene TRBV3-1 combines with J gene TRBJ1-1; no clear D. The V gene lost 2 bases and the J gene lost 1 base, with 5 bases spanning the gap. The CDR3 has 13 amino acids. The germline V gene has CDR1 LGHDT and CDR2 YNNKEL (reference sequence). CDR3 amino acids: CASSQKGNTEAFF. CDR3 in DNA: TGTGCCAGCAGCCAAAAAGGGAACACTGAAGCTTTCTTT.

This clonotype was seen many times. This chain links TRBV20-1 with TRBJ2-7; a weak D match, TRBD2 (5 bases). This CDR3 has 14 residues. The V end lost 6 bases, the J end lost 7 bases, and 22 bases lay between the germline ends. CDR1 and CDR2 from the germline V gene are DFQATT and SNEGSKA (reference sequence). CDR3 bases: TGCAGTGCCCCTACAGCCCGGCTATCGGGAGAGCAGTACTTC. Protein: CSAPTARLSGEQYF.

This clonotype has ten or more counts. The chain employs TRBV3-1 and TRBJ1-4, with 7 bases that match TRBD1. V lost 4 bases, J lost 10 bases, and 6 bases stayed unmatched. The germline V gene encodes CDR1 LGHDT and CDR2 YNNKEL (reference sequence). There are 13 residues in the CDR3. In DNA form, the CDR3 reads TGTGCCAGCAGCCCCGGAGGGGGCGGAAAACTGTTTTTT. Translating gives CASSPGGGGKLFF. Full variable domain (rest looked up from reference TRBV3-1 and TRBJ1-4): DTAVSQTPKYLVTQMGNDKSIKCEQNLGHDTMYWYKQDSKKFLKIMFSYNNKELIINETVPNRFSPKSPDKAHLNLHINSLELGDSAVYFCASSPGGGGKLFFGSGTQLSVL.

This clonotype was seen at least ten times. The chain joins TRBV6-2 or TRBV6-3 to TRBJ2-1; perhaps TRBD1 as D (6 bases). V lost 7 bases to trimming and J lost 8 bases, with 9 bases between them. The CDR3 sequence is 11 residues long. The germline gives CDR1 MNHEY, CDR2 SVGEGT. The CDR3 loop is CASIQGYEQFF. The CDR3 region has the DNA TGTGCCAGCATCCAGGGGTATGAGCAGTTCTTC.

This clonotype turned up a few times. This chain connects TRBV5-1 to TRBJ2-3, with 7 bases fitting TRBD1. V shed 4 bases, J shed 4 bases, and the junction held 3 bases outside the gene matches. The length of the CDR3 is 13 residues. The germline V gene encodes CDR1 SGHRS and CDR2 YFSETQ. The CDR3 reads CASSIDRADTQYF. CDR3 nucleotides: TGCGCCAGCAGCATCGACAGGGCAGATACGCAGTATTTT. Filled out from reference TRBV5-1 and TRBJ2-3, the complete variable domain reads KAGVTQTPRYLIKTRGQQVTLSCSPISGHRSVSWYQQTPGQGLQFLFEYFSETQRNKGNFPGRFSGRQFSNSRSEMNVSTLELGDSALYLCASSIDRADTQYFGPGTRLTVL.

This clonotype came up many times. V gene TRBV6-1 combines with J gene TRBJ1-1; no clear D. V lost 3 bases and J 2 bases, leaving 10 bases between the germline ends. This CDR3 region has 14 residues. CDR1 MNHNS and CDR2 SASEGT come from the germline V gene. This chain's CDR3 is CASSESRVNTEAFF. In DNA, the CDR3 is TGTGCCAGCAGTGAGAGCAGAGTTAACACTGAAGCTTTCTTT.

This clonotype was recorded at least ten times. The chain carries TRBV10-3 and TRBJ2-3; tentative D call: TRBD1 (6 bases). V was cut by 7 bases and J by 5 bases, with 13 bases left in between. This CDR3 contains 13 residues. The V gene's germline CDR1 is ENHRY and CDR2 SYGVKD. For the CDR3, the DNA is TGTGCCATCAAATCAGGGGAGCAAGATACGCAGTATTTT. The encoded protein is CAIKSGEQDTQYF.

This clonotype has ten or more counts. The V gene is TRBV5-1, the J gene TRBJ2-7, with 7 bases fitting TRBD2. V was clipped by 4 bases and J by 1 base; unmatched bases: 8. CDR1 is SGHRS and CDR2 is YFSETQ in the germline V gene. This CDR3 is 15 amino acids long. This CDR3 is CASSARDYESYEQYF. The CDR3 DNA is TGCGCCAGCAGCGCCCGGGACTATGAATCCTACGAGCAGTACTTC.

This clonotype was seen ten or more times. CDR3 region: CASSKTGTGVGTEAFF. The CDR3 DNA follows: TGCGCCAGCAGTAAAACCGGGACAGGGGTGGGGACTGAAGCTTTCTTT. This chain connects TRBV5-1 to TRBJ1-1, with TRBD1 matching 10 bases. Germline V CDR1 and CDR2: SGHRS, YFSETQ. V dropped 5 bases and J dropped 5; count of bases not matched to a gene: 12. This CDR3 spans 16 amino acids.

This clonotype was counted ten times or more. The chain recombines TRBV20-1 with TRBJ1-5, with D tentatively TRBD1 (6 bases). In germline, CDR1 is DFQATT, CDR2 SNEGSKA (reference sequence). The CDR3 loop spans 12 amino acids. The V end lost 6 bases, the J end lost 7 bases, and 13 bases lay between the germline ends. CDR3 DNA: TGCAGTGCGGGGACAAAGGGGCAGCCCCAGCATTTT. Protein sequence: CSAGTKGQPQHF.

In its sample, this clonotype was seen many times. The chain carries TRBV11-2 and TRBJ2-5, with D tentatively TRBD1 (6 bases). Germline CDR1 SGHAT, CDR2 FQNNGV. Trimming stripped 5 bases from V and 2 bases from J, with 9 bases between. This CDR3 is built from 13 residues. Here the CDR3 DNA reads TGTGCCAGCAGCCGAGACAGGCAAGAGACCCAGTACTTC. Protein product: CASSRDRQETQYF.

This clonotype was counted at least ten times. This chain connects TRBV28 to TRBJ1-4; the D is unclear. CDR1 MDHEN and CDR2 SYDVKM come from the germline V gene. The CDR3 spans 11 residues. Trimming left V 5 bases short and J 4 bases short, with 2 bases between. The CDR3 sequence: CASSLNEKLFF. CDR3 DNA: TGTGCCAGCAGTCTTAATGAAAAACTGTTTTTT.

Ten or more counts support this clonotype. The chain couples TRBV7-3 to TRBJ1-6; D remains unclear. The V gene's germline CDR1 is SGHTA and CDR2 FQGTGA. The CDR3 is 13 amino acids. V dropped 5 bases and J dropped 8 bases, with 10 bases sitting between them. CDR3 region: CASSPTADSPLHF. For the CDR3, the DNA is TGTGCCAGCAGCCCCACAGCAGATTCACCCCTCCACTTT.

At least ten counts were recorded for this clonotype. The chain employs TRBV5-1 and TRBJ2-2, with D possibly being TRBD2 (5 bases). CDR1 and CDR2 (germline): SGHRS, YFSETQ. The CDR3 covers 14 residues. V gave up 5 bases and J gave up 7 bases, with 15 bases separating them. The CDR3 DNA is TGCGCCAGCAGTTCTACCCTAGGAGGCGGGGAGCTGTTTTTT. Translation: CASSSTLGGGELFF.

This clonotype showed up just a few times. The chain has TRBV12-3 or TRBV12-4 and TRBJ2-3; unclear D gene. CDR3 length: 12 amino acids. The V end was cut by 5 bases, the J end by 5 bases, with 8 bases between. The CDR3 loop reads CASSLLGDTQYF. For the CDR3, the DNA is TGTGCCAGCAGTCTATTAGGAGATACGCAGTATTTT.